This T cell receptor (beta chain) was found in a study of cytomegalovirus exposure and HLA in healthy donors. PCR used 60 Vbeta primers and 13 Jbeta primers. The table came from immunoSEQ multiplex PCR; TCRdb's copy has only in-frame clones and leaves some out. The sample holds approximately 130,000 clones, roughly 70% seen once. Turning to this clone: Its antigen is still unknown.

The V gene end was trimmed by 4 bases and the J gene end by 2 bases; junction bases not matched to a gene: 4. Germline-derived CDR1 and CDR2 are SGHNT and YYREEE (reference sequence). This CDR3 spans 16 amino acids. Findings and caveats of the study: At a 0.05 false discovery rate, a later analysis found around 17,000 TCR beta sequences to be associated with HLA alleles.

The receptor comes from a man aged 30-40 years in good health and CMV-seronegative. V usage is TRBV5-4 and J usage is TRBJ2-2; the match to TRBD2 covers 11 bases. The specimen was PBMCs. CDR3 nucleotide sequence: TGTGCCAGCAGCCGGGGGACTAGCGGAAACACCGGGGAGCTGTTTTTT. Translation: CASSRGTSGNTGELFF.